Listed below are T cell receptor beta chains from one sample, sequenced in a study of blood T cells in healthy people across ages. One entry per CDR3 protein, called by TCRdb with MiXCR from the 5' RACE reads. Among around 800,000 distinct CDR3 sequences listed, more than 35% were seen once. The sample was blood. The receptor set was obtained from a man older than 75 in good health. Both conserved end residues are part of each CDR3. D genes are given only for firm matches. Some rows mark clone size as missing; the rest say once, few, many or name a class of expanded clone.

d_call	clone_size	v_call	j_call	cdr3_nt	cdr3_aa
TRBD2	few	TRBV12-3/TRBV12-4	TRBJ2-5	TGTGCCAGCATCTCAAGCGGGAGTCGGGTTGAGCAGTACTTC	CASISSGSRVEQYF
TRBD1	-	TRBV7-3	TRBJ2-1	TGTGCCAGCAGCCCCCCCTTACCCGGGACAGGGGGAACGGGTGAGCAGTTCTTC	CASSPPLPGTGGTGEQFF
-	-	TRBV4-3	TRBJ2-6	TGCGCCAGCAGCCAAGAGGGAATCAAGGGTAACGTCCAGACTTTC	CASSQEGIKGNVQTF
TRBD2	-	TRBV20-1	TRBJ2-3	TGCAGTGCTAGAATTCCTAGCGGGAGTACCCCGCAGTATTTT	CSARIPSGSTPQYF
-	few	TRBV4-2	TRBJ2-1	TGTGCCAGCAGCCAAGATCGTATAAGTCTCGACGGGAGTTCGGGGAATGAGCAGTTCTTC	CASSQDRISLDGSSGNEQFF
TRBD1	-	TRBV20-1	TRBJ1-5	TGCAGTGCTACCAGGGGGGGCAATCAGCCCCAGCATTTT	CSATRGGNQPQHF
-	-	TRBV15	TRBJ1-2	TGTGCCACCAGCAGAGTCCTTCTGTATGGCTACACCTTC	CATSRVLLYGYTF
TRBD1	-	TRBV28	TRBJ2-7	TGTGCCAGCAGTCTCACCCCTCCAGGGGGAACCTACGAGCAGTACTTC	CASSLTPPGGTYEQYF
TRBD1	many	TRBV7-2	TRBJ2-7	TGTGCCAGCAGCCCCGGGACAGGGCATTACGAGCAGTACTTC	CASSPGTGHYEQYF
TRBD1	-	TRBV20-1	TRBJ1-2	TGCAGTGCTCCTGAACAGGGGGACTATGGCTACACCTTC	CSAPEQGDYGYTF
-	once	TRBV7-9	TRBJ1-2	TGTGCCAGCAGCTTAGATCCGGGTCTAGGCTATGGCTACACCTTC	CASSLDPGLGYGYTF
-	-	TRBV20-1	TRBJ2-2	TGCAGTGCTAGAGATAGGCTAGCAACGGCCGGGGAGCTGTTTTTT	CSARDRLATAGELFF
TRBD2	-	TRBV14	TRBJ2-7	TGTGCCAGCAGCTCGCTTCCGGGGGGCGAGCAGTACTTC	CASSSLPGGEQYF
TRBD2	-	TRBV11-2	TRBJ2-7	TGTGCCAGCAGCTTAGAGGGACTAGCGGGCCACGAGCAGTACTTC	CASSLEGLAGHEQYF
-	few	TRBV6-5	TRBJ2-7	TGTGCCAGCAGTTACCGCAGGGCCTACGAGCAGTACTTC	CASSYRRAYEQYF
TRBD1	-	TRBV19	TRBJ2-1	TGTGCCAGTAGTACCCCTCGGGACAGTCATGAGCAGTTCTTC	CASSTPRDSHEQFF
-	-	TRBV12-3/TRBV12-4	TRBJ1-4	TGTGCCAGCAGTTTAGGAGGGGAGATTGGGAATGAAAAACTGTTTTTT	CASSLGGEIGNEKLFF
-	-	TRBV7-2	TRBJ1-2	TGTGCCAGCAGCTCCGGCCTCCCGAGGGATGGCTACACCTTC	CASSSGLPRDGYTF
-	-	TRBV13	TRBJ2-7	TGTGCCAGCAGCTCTCGGCCCGGCAGTCACTACGAGCAGTACTTC	CASSSRPGSHYEQYF
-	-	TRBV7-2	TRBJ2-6	TGTGCCAGCAGCTGGCAGACAGCTGGGGCCAACGTCCTGACTTTC	CASSWQTAGANVLTF
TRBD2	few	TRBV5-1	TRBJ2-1	TGCGCCAGCAGCGGCCAAAGCGGGAGGGCCCTAAATGAGCAGTTCTTC	CASSGQSGRALNEQFF
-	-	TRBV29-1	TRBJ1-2	TGCAGCGTTGAGGCTGGTATGGGCTATGGCTACACCTTC	CSVEAGMGYGYTF